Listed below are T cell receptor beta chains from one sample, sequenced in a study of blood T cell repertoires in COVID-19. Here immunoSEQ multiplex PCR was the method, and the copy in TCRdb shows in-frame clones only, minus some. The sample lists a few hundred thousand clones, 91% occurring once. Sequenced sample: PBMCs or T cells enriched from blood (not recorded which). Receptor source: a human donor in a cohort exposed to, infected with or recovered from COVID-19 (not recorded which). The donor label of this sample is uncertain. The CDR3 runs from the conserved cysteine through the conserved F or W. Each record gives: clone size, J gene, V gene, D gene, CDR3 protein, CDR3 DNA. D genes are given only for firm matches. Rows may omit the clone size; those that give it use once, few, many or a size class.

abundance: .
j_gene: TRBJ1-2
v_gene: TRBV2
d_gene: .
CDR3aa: CASREDGNYGYTF
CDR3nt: TGTGCCAGCAGGGAGGACGGCAACTATGGCTACACCTTC

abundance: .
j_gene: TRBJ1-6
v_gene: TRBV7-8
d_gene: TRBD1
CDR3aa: CASSLAAQGKGSPLHF
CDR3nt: TGTGCCAGCAGCTTAGCGGCACAGGGGAAGGGTTCACCCCTCCACTTT

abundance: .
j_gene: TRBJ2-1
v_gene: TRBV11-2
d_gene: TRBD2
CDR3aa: CASSLDRLAGPHEQFF
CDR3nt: TGTGCCAGCAGCTTAGACCGACTAGCGGGGCCGCATGAGCAGTTCTTC

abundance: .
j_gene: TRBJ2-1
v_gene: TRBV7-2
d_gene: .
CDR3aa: CASSLHSSSSYNEQFF
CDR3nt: TGTGCCAGCAGCTTACATAGCTCTAGCTCCTACAATGAGCAGTTCTTC

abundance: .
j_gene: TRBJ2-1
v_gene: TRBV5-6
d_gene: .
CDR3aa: CASSSQTDSSYNEQFF
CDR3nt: TGTGCCAGCAGCTCCCAGACAGATAGCTCCTACAATGAGCAGTTCTTC

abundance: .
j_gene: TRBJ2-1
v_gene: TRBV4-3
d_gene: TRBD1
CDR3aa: CASSRVDRDHNEQFF
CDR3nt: TGCGCCAGCAGCCGAGTGGACAGGGACCACAATGAGCAGTTCTTC

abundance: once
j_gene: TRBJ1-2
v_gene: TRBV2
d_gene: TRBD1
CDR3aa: CASRYRGSTNYGYTF
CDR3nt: TGTGCCAGCAGATACAGGGGGTCGACTAACTATGGCTACACCTTC

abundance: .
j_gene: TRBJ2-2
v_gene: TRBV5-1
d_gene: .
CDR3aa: CASSSPLNTGELFF
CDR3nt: TGCGCCAGCAGCTCCCCACTGAACACCGGGGAGCTGTTTTTT

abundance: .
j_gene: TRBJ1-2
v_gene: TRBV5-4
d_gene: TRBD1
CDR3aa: CASSLYRGGGYTF
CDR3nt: TGTGCCAGCAGCTTATACAGGGGTGGTGGCTACACCTTC

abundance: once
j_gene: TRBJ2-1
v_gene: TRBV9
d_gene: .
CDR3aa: CASSVGRGYNEQFF
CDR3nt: TGTGCCAGCAGCGTAGGGCGGGGATACAATGAGCAGTTCTTC

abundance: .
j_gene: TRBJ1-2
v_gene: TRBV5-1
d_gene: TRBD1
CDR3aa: CASSLATGDRNGYTF
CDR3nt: TGCGCCAGCAGCTTGGCCACAGGGGATAGGAATGGCTACACCTTC

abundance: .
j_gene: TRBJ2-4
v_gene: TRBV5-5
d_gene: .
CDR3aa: CASSETPKNIQYF
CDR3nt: TGTGCCAGCAGTGAGACACCTAAAAACATTCAGTACTTC

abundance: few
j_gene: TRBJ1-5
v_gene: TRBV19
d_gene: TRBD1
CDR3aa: CASSIPRGPDNQPQHF
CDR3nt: TGTGCCAGTAGTATTCCCAGGGGGCCCGACAATCAGCCCCAGCATTTT

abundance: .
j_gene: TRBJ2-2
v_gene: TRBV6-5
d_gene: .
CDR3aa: CASTTRVTGELFF
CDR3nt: TGTGCCAGCACCACGAGGGTCACCGGGGAGCTGTTTTTT

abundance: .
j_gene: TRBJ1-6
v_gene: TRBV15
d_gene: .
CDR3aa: CATSKGGYNSPLHF
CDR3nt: TGTGCCACCAGTAAGGGCGGGTATAATTCACCCCTCCACTTT

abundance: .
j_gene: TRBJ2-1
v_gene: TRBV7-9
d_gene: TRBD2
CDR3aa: CASILGTSGNEQFF
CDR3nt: TGTGCCAGCATCCTGGGGACTAGCGGGAATGAGCAGTTCTTC

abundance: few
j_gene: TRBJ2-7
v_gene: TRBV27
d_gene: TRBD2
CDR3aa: CASSFTSGGSYEQYF
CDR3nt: TGTGCCAGCAGTTTCACTAGCGGGGGTTCCTACGAGCAGTACTTC

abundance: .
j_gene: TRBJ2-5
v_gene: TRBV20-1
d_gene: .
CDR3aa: CSGVRGETQYF
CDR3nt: TGCAGTGGAGTACGGGGGGAGACCCAGTACTTC

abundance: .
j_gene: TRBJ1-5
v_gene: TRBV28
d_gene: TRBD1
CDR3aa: CASSYRTGGSGNQPQHF
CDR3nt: TGTGCCAGCAGTTACCGGACAGGGGGGAGCGGCAATCAGCCCCAGCATTTT

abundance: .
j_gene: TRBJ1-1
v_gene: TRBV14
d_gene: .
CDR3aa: CASSQESLRLNTEAFF
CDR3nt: TGTGCCAGCAGCCAAGAGAGTCTCCGTTTGAACACTGAAGCTTTCTTT

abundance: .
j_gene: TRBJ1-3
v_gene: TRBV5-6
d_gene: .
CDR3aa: CASSLGGGTGNTIYF
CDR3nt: TGTGCCAGCAGCTTGGGAGGGGGTACTGGAAACACCATATATTTT

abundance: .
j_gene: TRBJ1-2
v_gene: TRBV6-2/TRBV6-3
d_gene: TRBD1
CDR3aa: CASSYETGGGGYTF
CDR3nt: TGTGCCAGCAGTTACGAGACAGGGGGTGGTGGCTACACCTTC

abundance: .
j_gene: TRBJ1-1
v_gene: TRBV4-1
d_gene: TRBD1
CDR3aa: CASSQGDRGNTEAFF
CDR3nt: TGCGCCAGCAGCCAAGGGGACAGGGGAAACACTGAAGCTTTCTTT

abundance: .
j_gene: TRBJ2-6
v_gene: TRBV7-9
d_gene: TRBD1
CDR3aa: CASGRPGQGSGANVLTF
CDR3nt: TGTGCCAGCGGAAGACCGGGACAGGGGTCTGGGGCCAACGTCCTGACTTTC

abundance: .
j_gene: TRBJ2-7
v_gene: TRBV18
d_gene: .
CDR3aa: CASSPSSYEQYF
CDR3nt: TGTGCCAGCTCCCCGAGCTCCTACGAGCAGTACTTC

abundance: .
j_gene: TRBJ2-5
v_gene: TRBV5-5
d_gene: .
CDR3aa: CASSFPPAGVTGETQYF
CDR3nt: TGTGCCAGCAGCTTCCCCCCCGCCGGGGTAACGGGAGAGACCCAGTACTTC

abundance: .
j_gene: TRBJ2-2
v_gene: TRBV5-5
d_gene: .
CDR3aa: CASSLPGADGELFF
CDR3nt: TGTGCCAGCAGCTTGCCAGGGGCGGACGGGGAGCTGTTTTTT

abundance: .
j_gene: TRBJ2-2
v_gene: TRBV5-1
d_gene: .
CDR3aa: CASSPGSWAGELFF
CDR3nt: TGCGCCAGCAGCCCCGGGAGTTGGGCCGGGGAGCTGTTTTTT

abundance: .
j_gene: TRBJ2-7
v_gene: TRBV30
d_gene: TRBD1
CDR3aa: CAWARGATGWEQYF
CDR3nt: TGTGCCTGGGCGCGCGGCGCGACAGGGTGGGAGCAGTACTTC

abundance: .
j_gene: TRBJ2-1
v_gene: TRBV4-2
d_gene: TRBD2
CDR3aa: CASSQNREGGEQFF
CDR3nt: TGTGCCAGCAGCCAAAATCGGGAGGGGGGTGAGCAGTTCTTC

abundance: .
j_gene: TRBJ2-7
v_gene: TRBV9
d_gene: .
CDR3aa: CASSVEDGAEQYF
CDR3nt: TGTGCCAGCAGCGTAGAAGATGGGGCCGAGCAGTACTTC

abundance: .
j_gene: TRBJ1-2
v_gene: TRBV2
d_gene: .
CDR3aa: CASTALRGYTF
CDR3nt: TGTGCCAGCACCGCCCTACGGGGCTACACCTTC

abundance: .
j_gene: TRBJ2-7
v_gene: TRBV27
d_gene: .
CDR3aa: CASSPDSSYEQYF
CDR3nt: TGTGCCAGCAGCCCTGACAGTTCCTACGAGCAGTACTTC

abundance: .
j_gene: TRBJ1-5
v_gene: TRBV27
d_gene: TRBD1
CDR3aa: CASSFRGLPNQPQHF
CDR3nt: TGTGCCAGCAGTTTCAGGGGGCTTCCTAATCAGCCCCAGCATTTT

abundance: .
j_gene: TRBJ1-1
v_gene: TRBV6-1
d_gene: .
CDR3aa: CASSEADFKLNTEAFF
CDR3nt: TGTGCCAGCAGTGAGGCAGACTTCAAGCTTAACACTGAAGCTTTCTTT

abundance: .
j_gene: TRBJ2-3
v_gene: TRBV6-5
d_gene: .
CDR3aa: CASSYSKGRDTQYF
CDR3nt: TGTGCCAGCAGTTACTCAAAGGGGCGGGATACGCAGTATTTT

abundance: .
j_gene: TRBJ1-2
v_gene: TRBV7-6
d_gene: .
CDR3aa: CASSLAGGGAAGGYTF
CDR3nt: TGTGCCAGCAGCTTAGCCGGGGGGGGCGCCGCGGGTGGCTACACCTTC

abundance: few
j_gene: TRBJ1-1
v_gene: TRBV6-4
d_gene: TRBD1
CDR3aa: CASSEGTDNTEAFF
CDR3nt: TGTGCCAGCAGTGAGGGGACAGATAACACTGAAGCTTTCTTT

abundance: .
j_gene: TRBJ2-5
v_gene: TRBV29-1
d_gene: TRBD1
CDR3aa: CSVVARGHQETQYF
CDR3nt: TGCAGCGTTGTCGCCAGGGGGCACCAAGAGACCCAGTACTTC

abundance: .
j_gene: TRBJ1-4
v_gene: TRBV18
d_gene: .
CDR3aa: CASSPTTGRELFF
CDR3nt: TGTGCCAGCTCACCAACTACAGGGAGGGAACTGTTTTTT

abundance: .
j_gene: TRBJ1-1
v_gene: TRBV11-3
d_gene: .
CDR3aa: CASSPGVGTEAFF
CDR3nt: TGTGCCAGCAGCCCAGGGGTGGGCACTGAAGCTTTCTTT

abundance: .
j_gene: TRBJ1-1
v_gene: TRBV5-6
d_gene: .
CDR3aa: CASSFAGAAFF
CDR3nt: TGTGCCAGCAGCTTTGCAGGGGCAGCTTTCTTT

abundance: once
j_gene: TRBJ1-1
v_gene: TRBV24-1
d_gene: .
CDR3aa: CATSERTGENTEAFF
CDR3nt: TGTGCCACCAGTGAGCGGACGGGGGAGAACACTGAAGCTTTCTTT

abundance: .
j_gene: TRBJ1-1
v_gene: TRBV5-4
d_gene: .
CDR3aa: CASSSGVRNEAFF
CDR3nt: TGTGCCAGCAGCTCGGGTGTCCGGAATGAAGCTTTCTTT

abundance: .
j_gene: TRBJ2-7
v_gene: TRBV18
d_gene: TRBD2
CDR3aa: CASSPGGGGYEQYF
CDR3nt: TGTGCCAGCTCACCAGGCGGGGGGGGATACGAGCAGTACTTC

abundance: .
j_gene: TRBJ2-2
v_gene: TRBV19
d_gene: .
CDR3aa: CATSPGNTGELFF
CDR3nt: TGTGCCACCTCCCCGGGGAACACCGGGGAGCTGTTTTTT

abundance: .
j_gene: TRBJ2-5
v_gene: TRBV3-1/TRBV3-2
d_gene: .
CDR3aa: CASSPEGGRAETQYF
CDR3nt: TGTGCCAGCAGCCCCGAGGGCGGGCGGGCAGAGACCCAGTACTTC

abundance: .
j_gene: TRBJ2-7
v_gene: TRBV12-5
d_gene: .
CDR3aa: CASGLVIGVEQYF
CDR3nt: TGTGCTAGTGGTTTGGTAATAGGGGTCGAGCAGTACTTC

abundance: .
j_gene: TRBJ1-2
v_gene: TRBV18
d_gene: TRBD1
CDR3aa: CASSRDRDQLSYTF
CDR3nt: TGTGCCAGCTCAAGGGACAGGGACCAACTTAGCTACACCTTC

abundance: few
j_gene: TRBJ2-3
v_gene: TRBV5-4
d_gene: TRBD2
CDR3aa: CASSPTPSGGRTDTQYF
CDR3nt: TGTGCCAGCAGCCCAACCCCCAGCGGGGGCCGCACAGATACGCAGTATTTT

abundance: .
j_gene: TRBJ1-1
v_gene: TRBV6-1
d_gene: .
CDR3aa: CASSEALRRFRNTEAFF
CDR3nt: TGTGCCAGCAGTGAAGCGCTTCGGAGGTTTAGGAACACTGAAGCTTTCTTT